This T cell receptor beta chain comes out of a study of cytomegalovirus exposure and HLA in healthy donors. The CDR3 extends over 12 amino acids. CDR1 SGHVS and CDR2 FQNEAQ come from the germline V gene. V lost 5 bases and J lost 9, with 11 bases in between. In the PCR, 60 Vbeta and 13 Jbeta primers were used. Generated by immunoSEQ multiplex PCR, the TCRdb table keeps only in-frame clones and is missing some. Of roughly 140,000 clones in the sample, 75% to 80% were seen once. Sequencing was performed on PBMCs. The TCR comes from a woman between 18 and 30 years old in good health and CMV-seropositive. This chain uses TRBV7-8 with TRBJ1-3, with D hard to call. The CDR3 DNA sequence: TGTGCCAGCAGCGACCCACCTAGCACCATATATTTT. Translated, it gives CASSDPPSTIYF.